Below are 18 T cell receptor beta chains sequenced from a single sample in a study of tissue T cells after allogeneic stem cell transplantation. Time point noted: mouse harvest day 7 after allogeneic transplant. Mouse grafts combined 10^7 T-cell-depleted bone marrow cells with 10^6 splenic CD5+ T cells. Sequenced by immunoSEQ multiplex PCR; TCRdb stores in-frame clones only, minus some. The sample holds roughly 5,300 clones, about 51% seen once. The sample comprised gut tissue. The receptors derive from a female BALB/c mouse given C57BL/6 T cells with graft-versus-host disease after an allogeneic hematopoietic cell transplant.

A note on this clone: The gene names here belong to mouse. CDR3 DNA (partial): TGTGCAAGCAGCTTAGTACTGGGGGGCGCCTATGAACAGTAC. This gives the protein CASSLVLGGAYEQY. The full-length CDR3 reads as CASSLVLGGAYEQYF. The chain uses TRBV16 and TRBJ2-7; 9 positions match TRBD2. The missing CDR3 end, 1 residue past where the read stops, is filled in from the germline J gene. V was pared by 1 base and J by 2 bases, with 3 bases of the junction left unmatched. CDR1 and CDR2 (germline): SGHSA, FRNQAP. The CDR3 spans 15 residues. Full variable domain (rest looked up from reference TRBV16 and TRBJ2-7): NAGVIQTPRHKVTGKGQEATLWCEPISGHSAVFWYRQTIVQGLEFLTYFRNQAPIDDSGMPKERFSAQMPNQSHSTLKIQSTQPQDSAVYLCASSLVLGGAYEQYFGPGTRLTVL.

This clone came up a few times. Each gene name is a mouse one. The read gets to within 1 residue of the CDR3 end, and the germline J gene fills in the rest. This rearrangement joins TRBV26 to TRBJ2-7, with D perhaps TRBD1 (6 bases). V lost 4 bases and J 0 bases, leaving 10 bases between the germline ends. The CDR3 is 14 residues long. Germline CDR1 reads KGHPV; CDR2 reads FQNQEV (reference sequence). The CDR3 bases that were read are TGTGCCAGCAGTCCGGGACATATCTCCTATGAACAGTAC. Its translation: CASSPGHISYEQY. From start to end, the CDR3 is CASSPGHISYEQYF.

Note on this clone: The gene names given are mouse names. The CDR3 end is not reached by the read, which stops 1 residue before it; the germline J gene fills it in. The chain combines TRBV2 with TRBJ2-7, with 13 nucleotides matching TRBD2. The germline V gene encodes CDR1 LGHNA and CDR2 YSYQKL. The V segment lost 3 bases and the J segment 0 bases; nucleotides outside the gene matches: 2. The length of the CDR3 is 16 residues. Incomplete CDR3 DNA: TGTGCCAGCAGCCAGGGGACTGGGGGGGGCTCCTATGAACAGTAC. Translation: CASSQGTGGGSYEQY. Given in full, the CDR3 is CASSQGTGGGSYEQYF.

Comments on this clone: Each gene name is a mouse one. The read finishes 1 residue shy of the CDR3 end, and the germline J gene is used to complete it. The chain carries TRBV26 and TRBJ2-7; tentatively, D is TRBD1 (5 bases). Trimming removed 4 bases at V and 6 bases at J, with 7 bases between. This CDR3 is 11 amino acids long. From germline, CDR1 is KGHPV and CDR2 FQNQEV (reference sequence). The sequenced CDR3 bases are TGTGCCAGCAGTCGAGGGGTTGAACAGTAC. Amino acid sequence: CASSRGVEQY. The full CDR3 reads CASSRGVEQYF.

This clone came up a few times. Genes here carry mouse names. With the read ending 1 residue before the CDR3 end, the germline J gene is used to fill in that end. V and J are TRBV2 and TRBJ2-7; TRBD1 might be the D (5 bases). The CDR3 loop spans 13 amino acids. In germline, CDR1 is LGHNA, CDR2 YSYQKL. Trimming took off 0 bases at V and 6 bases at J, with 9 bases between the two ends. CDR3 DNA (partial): TGTGCCAGCAGCCAAGAGGAGGGGTTTGAACAGTAC. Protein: CASSQEEGFEQY. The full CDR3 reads CASSQEEGFEQYF.

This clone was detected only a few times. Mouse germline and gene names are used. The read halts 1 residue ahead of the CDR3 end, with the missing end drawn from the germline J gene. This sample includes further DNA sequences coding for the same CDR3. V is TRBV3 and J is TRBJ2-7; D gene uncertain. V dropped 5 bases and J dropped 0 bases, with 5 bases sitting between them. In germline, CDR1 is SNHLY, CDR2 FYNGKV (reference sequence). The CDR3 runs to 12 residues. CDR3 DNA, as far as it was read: TGTGCCAGCAGCCCCGGCTCCTATGAACAGTAC. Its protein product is CASSPGSYEQY. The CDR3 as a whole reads CASSPGSYEQYF.

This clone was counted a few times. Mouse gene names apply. The CDR3: CASSLTSNTEVFF. The part of the CDR3 DNA that was read is TGTGCCAGCAGCCTCACATCAAACACAGAAGTCTTC. The rearrangement links TRBV14 to TRBJ1-1; D is ambiguous. The CDR3 extends 1 residue past the end of the read, so its final part is completed from the germline J gene. V was trimmed by 5 bases and J by 0 bases, leaving 8 bases between them. There are 13 residues in the CDR3. The germline V gene has CDR1 SGHDT and CDR2 FRDEAV.

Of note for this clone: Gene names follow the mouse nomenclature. The sequenced part of the CDR3 DNA is TGTGCCAGCAGTCTGTTCGGTAGTGCAGAAACGCTGTAT. Translating it yields CASSLFGSAETLY. The complete CDR3 reads CASSLFGSAETLYF. The rearrangement joins TRBV26 to TRBJ2-3; D gene ambiguous. The CDR3 end lies 1 residue beyond the end of the read and is filled in from the germline J gene. CDR3 length: 14 amino acids. V was pared by 1 base and J by 0 bases, with 5 bases between. CDR1 is KGHPV and CDR2 is FQNQEV in the germline V gene (reference sequence). The full variable domain, in which reference TRBV26 and TRBJ2-3 provide the parts outside the CDR3, is NSKVIQTPRYLVKGQGQKAKMRCIPEKGHPVVFWYQQNKNNEFKFLINFQNQEVLQQIDMTEKRFSAECPSNSPCSLEIQSSEAGDSALYLCASSLFGSAETLYFGSGTRLTVL.

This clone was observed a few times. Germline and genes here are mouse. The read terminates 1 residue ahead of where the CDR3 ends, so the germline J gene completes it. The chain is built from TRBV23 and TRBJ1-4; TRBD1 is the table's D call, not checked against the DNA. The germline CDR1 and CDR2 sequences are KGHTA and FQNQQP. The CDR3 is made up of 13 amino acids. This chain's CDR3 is CSSSPTGSERLFF. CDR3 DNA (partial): TGCTCCAGCAGTCCCACAGGGAGCGAAAGATTATTT.

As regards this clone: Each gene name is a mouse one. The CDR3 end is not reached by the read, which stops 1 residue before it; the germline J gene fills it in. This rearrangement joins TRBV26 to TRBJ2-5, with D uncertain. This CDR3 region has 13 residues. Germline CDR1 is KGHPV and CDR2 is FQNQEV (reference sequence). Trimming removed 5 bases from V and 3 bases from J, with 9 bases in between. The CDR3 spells CASSKQFQDTQYF. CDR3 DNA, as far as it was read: TGTGCCAGCAGTAAACAATTTCAAGACACCCAGTAC.

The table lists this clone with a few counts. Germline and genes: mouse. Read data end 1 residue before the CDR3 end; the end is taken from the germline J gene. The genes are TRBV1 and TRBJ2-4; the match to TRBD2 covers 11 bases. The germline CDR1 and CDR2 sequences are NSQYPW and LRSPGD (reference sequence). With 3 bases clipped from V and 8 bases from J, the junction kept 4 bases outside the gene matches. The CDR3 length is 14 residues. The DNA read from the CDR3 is TGCACCTGCAGTGCCTTGACTGGGGGGGTCACCTTGTAC. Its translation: CTCSALTGGVTLY. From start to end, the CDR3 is CTCSALTGGVTLYF.

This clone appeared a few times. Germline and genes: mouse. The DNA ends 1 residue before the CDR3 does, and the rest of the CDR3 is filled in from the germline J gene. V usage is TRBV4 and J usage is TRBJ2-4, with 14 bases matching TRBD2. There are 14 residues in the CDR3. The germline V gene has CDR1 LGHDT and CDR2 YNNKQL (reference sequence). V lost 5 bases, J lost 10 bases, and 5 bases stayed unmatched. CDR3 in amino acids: CASSRDWGGDPLYF. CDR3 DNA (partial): TGTGCCAGCAGCCGGGACTGGGGGGGCGACCCCTTGTAC.

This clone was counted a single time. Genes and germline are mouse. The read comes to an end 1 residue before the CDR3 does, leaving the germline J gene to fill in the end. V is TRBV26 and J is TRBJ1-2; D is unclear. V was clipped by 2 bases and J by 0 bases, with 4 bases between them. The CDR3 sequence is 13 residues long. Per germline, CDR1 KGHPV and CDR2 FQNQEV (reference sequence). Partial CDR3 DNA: TGTGCCAGCAGTCTGGGCACAAACTCCGACTACACC. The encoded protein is CASSLGTNSDYT. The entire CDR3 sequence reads CASSLGTNSDYTF.

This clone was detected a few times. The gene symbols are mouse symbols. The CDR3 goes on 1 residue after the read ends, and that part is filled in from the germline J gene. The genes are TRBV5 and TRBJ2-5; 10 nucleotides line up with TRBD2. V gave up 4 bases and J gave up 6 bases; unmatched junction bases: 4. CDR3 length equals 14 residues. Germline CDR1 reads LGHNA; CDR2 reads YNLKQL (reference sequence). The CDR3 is CASSPRLGGDTQYF. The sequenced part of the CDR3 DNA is TGTGCCAGCAGCCCTCGACTGGGGGGTGACACCCAGTAC.

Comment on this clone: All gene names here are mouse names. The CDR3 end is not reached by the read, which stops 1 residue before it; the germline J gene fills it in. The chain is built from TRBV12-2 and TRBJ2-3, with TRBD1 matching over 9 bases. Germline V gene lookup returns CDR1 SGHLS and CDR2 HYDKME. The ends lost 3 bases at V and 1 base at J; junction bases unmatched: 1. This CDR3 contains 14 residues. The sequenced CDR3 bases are TGTGCCAGCTCTGGACAGGGGCGTGCAGAAACGCTGTAT. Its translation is CASSGQGRAETLY. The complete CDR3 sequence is CASSGQGRAETLYF.

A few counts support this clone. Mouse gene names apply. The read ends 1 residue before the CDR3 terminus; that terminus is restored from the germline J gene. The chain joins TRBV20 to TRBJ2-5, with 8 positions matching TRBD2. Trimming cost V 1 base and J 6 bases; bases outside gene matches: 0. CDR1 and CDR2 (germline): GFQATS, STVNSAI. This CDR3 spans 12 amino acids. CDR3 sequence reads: CGARAGGDTQYF. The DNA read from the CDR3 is TGTGGTGCTAGGGCTGGGGGGGACACCCAGTAC.

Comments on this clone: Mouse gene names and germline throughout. CDR3 sequence reads: CASSLGQSSYEQYF. The sequenced part of the CDR3 DNA is TGTGCCAGCAGCTTAGGACAGAGCTCCTATGAACAGTAC. The chain carries TRBV3 and TRBJ2-7; a weak D match, TRBD1 (5 bases). Read coverage stops 1 residue before the CDR3 terminus; the germline J gene supplies the remainder. The CDR3 is made up of 14 amino acids. Germline loops: CDR1 SNHLY, CDR2 FYNGKV (reference sequence). Deletions cut 1 base from V and 0 bases from J, with 7 bases between.

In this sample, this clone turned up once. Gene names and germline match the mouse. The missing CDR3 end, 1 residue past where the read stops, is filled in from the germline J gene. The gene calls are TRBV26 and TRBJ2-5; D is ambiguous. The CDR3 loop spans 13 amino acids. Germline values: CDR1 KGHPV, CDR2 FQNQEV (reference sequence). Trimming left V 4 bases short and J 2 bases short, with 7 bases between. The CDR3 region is CASSRGGQDTQYF. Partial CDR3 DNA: TGTGCCAGCAGTCGGGGTGGCCAAGACACCCAGTAC.